The entry that follows covers one TCR beta chain sequence. The CDR3 loop spans 13 amino acids. In germline, CDR1 is SGHNT, CDR2 YYREEE (reference sequence). Trimming took 1 base from V and 4 from J, leaving 8 bases between them. This entry comes from a study of blood T cell repertoires in COVID-19. Profiling relied on immunoSEQ multiplex PCR, and the TCRdb table lists in-frame clones only, not all of them. The sample consists of around 150,000 clones, approximately 88% of them appearing once. This TCR was sampled from a man in his 60s with active or convalescent COVID-19. Sequenced: peripheral blood. This chain uses TRBV5-4 with TRBJ1-2, with D uncertain. This chain's CDR3 is CASSLSGTYGYTF. The CDR3 region has the DNA TGTGCCAGCAGCTTGTCCGGTACCTATGGCTACACCTTC.